This T cell receptor (beta chain) was captured by sequencing in a study of OX40 agonist ivuxolimab in advanced cancers. In the study overall: Three partial responders included one hepatocellular carcinoma patient and two cutaneous melanoma patients.

The method was immunoSEQ multiplex PCR; TCRdb's version includes in-frame clones alone and lacks a portion of them. The repertoire holds over 85,000 clones, around nine tenths seen once, with 0.27% in the top ten. The germline CDR1 and CDR2 sequences are SGHTA and FQGTGA. Trimming pared 3 bases from V and 2 bases from J, leaving 12 bases between. The CDR3 totals 15 residues. As to this clone: The same CDR3 is also encoded by other DNA sequences in this sample.

This receptor was obtained from an adult with an advanced solid tumor such as melanoma, head and neck, liver or kidney cancer. The sample here was CD4+ or CD8+ T cells sorted from blood, taken in a trial of the OX40 agonist ivuxolimab. The J gene is TRBJ2-3, the V gene TRBV7-3, with D perhaps TRBD1 or TRBD2 (5 bases each). DNA for the CDR3: TGTGCCAGCAGCTTGAGTGGGGGAGACACAGATACGCAGTATTTT. Residues: CASSLSGGDTDTQYF.